The following is a T cell receptor (beta chain) sequence with its context. Its antigen is as yet unknown. These data are taken from a study of cytomegalovirus exposure and HLA in healthy donors. General observations from the study: Some V segments (TRBV6-2 and TRBV6-3 among them) were excluded as indistinguishable. An analysis done earlier found most TCR beta V segments productive about 90% or about 30% of the time.

The CDR3 is made up of 15 amino acids. The V gene's germline CDR1 is SGHRS and CDR2 YFSETQ. The V and J ends lost 4 bases and 2 bases, in that order; junction bases with no gene match: 6. The PCR was carried out with 60 Vbeta primers and 13 Jbeta primers. TCRdb keeps only in-frame clones here, not all; method: immunoSEQ multiplex PCR. This sample has 110,000 or so clones; roughly 70% occur once, and the top ten carry roughly 4.2%. The clonotype originates from a woman aged 40 to 50 in good health and CMV-seropositive. The V gene is TRBV5-1, the J gene TRBJ2-3; 8 bases agree with TRBD2. Sequenced input: PBMCs. DNA of the CDR3: TGCGCCAGCAGCCTAACTAGCGGACCCACAGATACGCAGTATTTT. This translates into CASSLTSGPTDTQYF.